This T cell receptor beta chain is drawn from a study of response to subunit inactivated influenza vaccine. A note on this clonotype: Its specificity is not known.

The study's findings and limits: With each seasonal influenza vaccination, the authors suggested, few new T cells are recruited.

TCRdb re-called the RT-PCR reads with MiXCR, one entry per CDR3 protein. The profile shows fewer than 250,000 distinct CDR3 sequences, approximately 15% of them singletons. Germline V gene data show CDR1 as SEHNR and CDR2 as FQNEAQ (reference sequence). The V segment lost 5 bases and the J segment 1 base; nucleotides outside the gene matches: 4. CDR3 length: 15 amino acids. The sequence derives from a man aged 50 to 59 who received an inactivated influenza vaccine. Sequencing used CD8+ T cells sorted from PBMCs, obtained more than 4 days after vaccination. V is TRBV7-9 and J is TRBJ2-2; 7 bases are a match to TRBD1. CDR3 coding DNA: TGTGCCAGCAGCCCTCAGGGGGAGAACACCGGGGAGCTGTTTTTT. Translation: CASSPQGENTGELFF.